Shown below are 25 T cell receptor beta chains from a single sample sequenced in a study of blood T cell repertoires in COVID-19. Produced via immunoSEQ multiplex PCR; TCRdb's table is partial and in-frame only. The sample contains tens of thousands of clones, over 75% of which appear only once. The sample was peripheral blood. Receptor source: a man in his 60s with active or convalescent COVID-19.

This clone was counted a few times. The CDR3 DNA is TGTGCCAGCAGTTACTCGGTGGGGGGATCCTACGAGCAGTACTTC. It yields the protein CASSYSVGGSYEQYF. J is TRBJ2-7 and V is TRBV6-5; D might be TRBD2 (6 bases). The V end lost 0 bases, the J end lost 1 base, and 10 bases lay between the germline ends. The CDR3 is 15 amino acids. The germline V gene encodes CDR1 MNHEY and CDR2 SVGAGI.

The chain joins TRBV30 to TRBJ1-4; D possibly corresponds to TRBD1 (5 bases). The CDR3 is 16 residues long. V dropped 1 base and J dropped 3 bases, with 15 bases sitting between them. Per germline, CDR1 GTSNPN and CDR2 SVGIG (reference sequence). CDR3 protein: CAWSGPTGIANEKLFF. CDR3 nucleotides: TGTGCCTGGAGTGGACCTACAGGCATAGCTAATGAAAAACTGTTTTTT.

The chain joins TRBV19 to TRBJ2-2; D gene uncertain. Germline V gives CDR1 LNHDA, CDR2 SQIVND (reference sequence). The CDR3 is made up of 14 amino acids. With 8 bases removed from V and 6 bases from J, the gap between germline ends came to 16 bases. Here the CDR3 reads CASLESRIPGELFF. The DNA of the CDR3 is TGTGCCAGTTTGGAGTCCCGGATCCCCGGGGAGCTGTTTTTT.

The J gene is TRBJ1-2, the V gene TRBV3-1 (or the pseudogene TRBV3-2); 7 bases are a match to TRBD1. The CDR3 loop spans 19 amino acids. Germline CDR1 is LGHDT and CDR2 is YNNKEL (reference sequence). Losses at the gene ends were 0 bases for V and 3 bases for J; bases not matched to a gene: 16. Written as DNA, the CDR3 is TGTGCCAGCAGCCAAGAAAGGGGGCAGGCGAACCCTAGGGACTATGGCTACACCTTC. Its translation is CASSQERGQANPRDYGYTF.

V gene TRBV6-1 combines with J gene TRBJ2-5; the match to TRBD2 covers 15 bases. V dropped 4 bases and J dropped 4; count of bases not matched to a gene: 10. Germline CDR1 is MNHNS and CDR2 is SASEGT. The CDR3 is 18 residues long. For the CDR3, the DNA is TGTGCCAGCAGTGCCACTGGGACTAGCGGGAGGCGGAGAGAGACCCAGTACTTC. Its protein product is CASSATGTSGRRRETQYF.

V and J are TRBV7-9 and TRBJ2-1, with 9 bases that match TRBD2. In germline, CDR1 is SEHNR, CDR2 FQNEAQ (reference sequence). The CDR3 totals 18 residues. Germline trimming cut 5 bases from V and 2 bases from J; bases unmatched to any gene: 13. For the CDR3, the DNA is TGTGCCAGCAGCCACCTCACTGGCGGGAGGGGGACCTACAATGAGCAGTTCTTC. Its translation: CASSHLTGGRGTYNEQFF.

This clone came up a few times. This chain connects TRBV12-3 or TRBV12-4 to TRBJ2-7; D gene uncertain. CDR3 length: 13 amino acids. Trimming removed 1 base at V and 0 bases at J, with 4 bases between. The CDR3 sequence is CASSLGHSYEQYF. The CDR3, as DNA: TGTGCCAGCAGTTTAGGACACTCCTACGAGCAGTACTTC.

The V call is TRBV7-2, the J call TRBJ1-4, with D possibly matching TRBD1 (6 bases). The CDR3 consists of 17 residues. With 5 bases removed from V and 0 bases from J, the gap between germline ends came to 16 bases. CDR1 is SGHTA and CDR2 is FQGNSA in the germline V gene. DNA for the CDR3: TGTGCCAGCAGCGCCCGGACAGATTACACAACTAATGAAAAACTGTTTTTT. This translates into CASSARTDYTTNEKLFF. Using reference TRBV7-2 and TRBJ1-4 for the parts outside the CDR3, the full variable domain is GAGVSQSPSNKVTEKGKDVELRCDPISGHTALYWYRQSLGQGLEFLIYFQGNSAPDKSGLPSDRFSAERTGGSVSTLTIQRTQQEDSAVYLCASSARTDYTTNEKLFFGSGTQLSVL.

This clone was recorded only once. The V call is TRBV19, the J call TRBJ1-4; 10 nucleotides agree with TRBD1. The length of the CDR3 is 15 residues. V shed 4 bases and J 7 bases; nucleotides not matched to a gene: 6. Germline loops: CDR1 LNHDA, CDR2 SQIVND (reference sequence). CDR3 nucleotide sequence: TGTGCCAGTAGTACACGGACAGGGGGAGGTGAAAAACTGTTTTTT. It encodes CASSTRTGGGEKLFF. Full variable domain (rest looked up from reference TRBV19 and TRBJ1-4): DGGITQSPKYLFRKEGQNVTLSCEQNLNHDAMYWYRQDPGQGLRLIYYSQIVNDFQKGDIAEGYSVSREKKESFPLTVTSAQKNPTAFYLCASSTRTGGGEKLFFGSGTQLSVL.

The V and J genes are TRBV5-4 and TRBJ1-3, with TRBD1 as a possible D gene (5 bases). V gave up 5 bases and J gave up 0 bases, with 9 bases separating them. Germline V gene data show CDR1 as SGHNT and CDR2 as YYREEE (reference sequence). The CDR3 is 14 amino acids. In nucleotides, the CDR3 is TGTGCCAGCAGGACAGCATCCTCTGGAAACACCATATATTTT. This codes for CASRTASSGNTIYF.

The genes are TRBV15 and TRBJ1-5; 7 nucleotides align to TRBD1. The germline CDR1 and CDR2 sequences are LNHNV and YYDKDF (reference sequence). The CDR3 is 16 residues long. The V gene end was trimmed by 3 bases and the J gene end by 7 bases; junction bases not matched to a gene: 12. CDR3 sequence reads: CATSRWTTGYTQPQHF. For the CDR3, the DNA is TGTGCCACCAGCAGGTGGACGACAGGGTACACGCAGCCCCAGCATTTT.

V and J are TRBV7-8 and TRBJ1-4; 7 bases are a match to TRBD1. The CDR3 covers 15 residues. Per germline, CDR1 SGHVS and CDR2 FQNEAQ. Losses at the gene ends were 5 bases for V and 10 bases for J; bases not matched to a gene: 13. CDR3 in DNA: TGTGCCAGCAGCCCTTGGGGGACAGCTAAGTCAAAACTGTTTTTT. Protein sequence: CASSPWGTAKSKLFF.

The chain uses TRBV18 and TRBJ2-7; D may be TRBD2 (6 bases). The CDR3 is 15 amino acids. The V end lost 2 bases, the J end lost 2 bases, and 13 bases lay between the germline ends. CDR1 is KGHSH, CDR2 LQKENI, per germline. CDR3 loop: CASSPFRESTYEQYF. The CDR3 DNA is TGTGCCAGCTCACCATTCCGGGAGTCGACCTACGAGCAGTACTTC.

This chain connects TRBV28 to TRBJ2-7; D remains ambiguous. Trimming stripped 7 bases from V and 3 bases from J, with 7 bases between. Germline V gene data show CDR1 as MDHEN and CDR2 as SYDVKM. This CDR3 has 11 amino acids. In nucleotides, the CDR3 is TGTGCCAGCACCGACATCTACGAGCAGTACTTC. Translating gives CASTDIYEQYF.

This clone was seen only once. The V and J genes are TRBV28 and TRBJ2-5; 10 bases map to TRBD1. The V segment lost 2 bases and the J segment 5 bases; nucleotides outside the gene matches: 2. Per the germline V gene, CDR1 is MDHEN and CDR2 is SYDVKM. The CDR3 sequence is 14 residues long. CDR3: CASSLGTGDETQYF. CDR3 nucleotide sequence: TGTGCCAGCAGTTTAGGGACAGGGGACGAGACCCAGTACTTC. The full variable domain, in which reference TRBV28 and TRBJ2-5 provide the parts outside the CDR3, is DVKVTQSSRYLVKRTGEKVFLECVQDMDHENMFWYRQDPGLGLRLIYFSYDVKMKEKGDIPEGYSVSREKKERFSLILESASTNQTSMYLCASSLGTGDETQYFGPGTRLLVL.

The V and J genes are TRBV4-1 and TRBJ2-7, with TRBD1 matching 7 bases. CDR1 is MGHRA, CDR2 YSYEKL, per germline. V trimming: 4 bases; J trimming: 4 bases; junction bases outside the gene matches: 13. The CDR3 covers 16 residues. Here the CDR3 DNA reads TGCGCCAGCAGCCCCTTATTCGACAGGGACCTTTACGAGCAGTACTTC. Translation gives CASSPLFDRDLYEQYF.

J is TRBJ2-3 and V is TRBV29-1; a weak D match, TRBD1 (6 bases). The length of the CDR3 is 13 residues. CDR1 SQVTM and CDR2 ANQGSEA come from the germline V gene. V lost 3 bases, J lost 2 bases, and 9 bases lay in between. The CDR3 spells CSVDHRDTDTQYF. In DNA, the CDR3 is TGCAGCGTTGACCACAGGGACACAGATACGCAGTATTTT.

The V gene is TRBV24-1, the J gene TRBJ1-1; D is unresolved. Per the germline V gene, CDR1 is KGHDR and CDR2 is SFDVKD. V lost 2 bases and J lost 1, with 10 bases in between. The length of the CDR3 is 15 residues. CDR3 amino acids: CATSDSGSGNTEAFF. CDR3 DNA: TGTGCCACCAGTGATTCAGGTTCAGGGAACACTGAAGCTTTCTTT.

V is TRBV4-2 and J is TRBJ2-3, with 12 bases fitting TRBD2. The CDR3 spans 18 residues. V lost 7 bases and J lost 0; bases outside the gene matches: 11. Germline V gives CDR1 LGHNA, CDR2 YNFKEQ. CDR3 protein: CASTNPGLAGTSTDTQYF. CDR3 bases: TGTGCCAGCACCAACCCTGGACTAGCGGGGACCAGCACAGATACGCAGTATTTT.

The CDR3: CASSYLGTGNNEQFF. The CDR3, as DNA: TGTGCCAGCAGCTATCTCGGGACAGGAAACAATGAGCAGTTCTTC. The V gene is TRBV5-5, the J gene TRBJ2-1; 8 nucleotides agree with TRBD1. Trimming at V came to 3 bases and at J to 5 bases, leaving 7 bases not matched to a gene. The germline gives CDR1 SGHKS, CDR2 YYEKEE (reference sequence). This CDR3 contains 15 residues.

CDR3 coding DNA: TGTGCCAGCAGCTTAATGGAGTCCAATTCACCCCTCCACTTT. This translates into CASSLMESNSPLHF. V and J are TRBV7-3 and TRBJ1-6; D uncertain. Trimming removed 1 base from V and 7 bases from J, with 8 bases in between. Germline V gene lookup returns CDR1 SGHTA and CDR2 FQGTGA. CDR3 size: 14 residues.

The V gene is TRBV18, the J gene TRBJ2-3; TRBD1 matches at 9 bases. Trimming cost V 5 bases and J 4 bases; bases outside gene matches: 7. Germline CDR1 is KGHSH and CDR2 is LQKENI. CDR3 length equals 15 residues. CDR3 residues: CASSSFRQGADTQYF. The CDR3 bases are TGTGCCAGCTCATCCTTCCGACAGGGGGCAGATACGCAGTATTTT.

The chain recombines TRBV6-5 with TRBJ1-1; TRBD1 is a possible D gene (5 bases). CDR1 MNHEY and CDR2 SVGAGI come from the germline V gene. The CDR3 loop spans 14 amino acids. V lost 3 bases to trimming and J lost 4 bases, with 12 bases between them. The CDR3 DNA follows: TGTGCCAGCAGTTATGAAGGGGTGGGCACTGAAGCTTTCTTT. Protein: CASSYEGVGTEAFF.

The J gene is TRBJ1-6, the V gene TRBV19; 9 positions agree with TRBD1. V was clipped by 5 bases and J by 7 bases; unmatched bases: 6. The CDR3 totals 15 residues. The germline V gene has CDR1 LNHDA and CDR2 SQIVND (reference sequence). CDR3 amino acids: CASSLRTGENSPLHF. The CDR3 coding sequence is TGTGCCAGTAGTCTTCGGACAGGGGAGAATTCACCCCTCCACTTT.

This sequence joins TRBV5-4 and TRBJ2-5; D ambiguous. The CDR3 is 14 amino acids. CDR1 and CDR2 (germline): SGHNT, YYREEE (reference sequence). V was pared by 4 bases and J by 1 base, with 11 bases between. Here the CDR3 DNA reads TGTGCCAGCAGCCTGGAGAAGCCCCAAGAGACCCAGTACTTC. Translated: CASSLEKPQETQYF. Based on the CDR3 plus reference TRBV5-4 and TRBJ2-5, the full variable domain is ETGVTQSPTHLIKTRGQQVTLRCSSQSGHNTVSWYQQALGQGPQFIFQYYREEENGRGNFPPRFSGLQFPNYSSELNVNALELDDSALYLCASSLEKPQETQYFGPGTRLLVL.